What follows is one TCR beta chain and its context. This entry comes from a study of blood T cell repertoires in COVID-19. As for the study in general: Sites in the United States, Italy and Spain provided acute and convalescent COVID-19 samples. PBMCs, B-cell-depleted T cells, or T cells provided the cDNA or gDNA that made up the material.

In the source study's methods: Amplifying reference gene primers gave estimates of nucleated cell counts. The repertoire was sequenced with immunoSEQ multiplex PCR; TCRdb's copy has only in-frame clones and lacks some. V and J calls and clone size are copied from that table; D and trimming were computed from the DNA. The sample contains 130,000 to 150,000 clones, about four fifths of which appear only once. V lost 7 bases, J lost 0 bases, and 12 bases lay in between. The CDR3 covers 14 residues. Germline V lookup: CDR1 LNHDA, CDR2 SQIVND (reference sequence). The chain employs TRBV19 and TRBJ1-1; D is undetermined. The sequenced sample was peripheral blood. The receptor was isolated from a man between 70 and 80 years old who had recovered from COVID-19. CDR3 in amino acids: CASTGLTMNTEAFF. The CDR3 DNA follows: TGTGCCAGTACCGGACTGACAATGAACACTGAAGCTTTCTTT.